This paragraph covers one TCR beta chain sequence. Its matching antigen is unknown. The sample comes from a study of T cells and copy number aberrations in small-cell lung cancer. Germline V lookup: CDR1 SQVTM, CDR2 ANQGSEA. Trimming pared 0 bases from V and 1 base from J, leaving 13 bases between. The CDR3 runs 16 residues. Donors had limited-stage small-cell lung cancer and underwent surgical resection in Hangzhou, China, between about 2007 and 2021. All donors had upfront surgery, without preoperative chemotherapy or radiotherapy, and never received immunotherapy. Study-level findings and limits: Sequencing artifacts are a known risk, since all specimens were formalin-fixed paraffin-embedded.

TCRdb's copy holds only in-frame clones and misses some; the assay was immunoSEQ multiplex PCR. The table lists thousands of clones, approximately 79% of them singletons, with around 9.8% in the top ten. Material: normal tissue next to the tumor. The TCR sequence derives from a man in his 60s with small cell lung cancer. The chain couples TRBV29-1 to TRBJ2-1; perhaps TRBD2 as D (6 bases). The CDR3: CSVEDPSRESYNEQFF. In DNA, the CDR3 is TGCAGCGTTGAAGATCCATCGCGGGAATCCTACAATGAGCAGTTCTTC.